This T cell receptor beta chain appears in the sequencing data of a study of preoperative IRX-2 immunotherapy in early breast cancer. Germline V gene lookup returns CDR1 SGHDN and CDR2 FVKESK. The CDR3 covers 15 residues. Trimming pared 5 bases from V and 1 base from J, leaving 15 bases between. Produced via immunoSEQ multiplex PCR; TCRdb's table is partial and in-frame only. The data hold 40,000 to 45,000 clones, with approximately 77% observed a single time. Treatment noted: preoperative locoregional IRX-2 cytokine immunotherapy. Preoperative locoregional IRX-2 cytokine immunotherapy was tested in the phase Ib source study.

The input for sequencing was tumor tissue, taken after IRX-2 immunotherapy. This TCR came from a human donor with breast cancer. The chain carries TRBV14 and TRBJ2-7; D possibly matches TRBD1 or TRBD2 (6 bases each). The CDR3 loop is CASSKGGRGSYEQYF. CDR3 in DNA: TGTGCCAGCAGCAAAGGGGGGCGTGGGTCCTACGAGCAGTACTTC.